The 32 T cell receptor beta chains given below trace back to one sample, sequenced in a study of CD8 T cells in Susac syndrome (dated by TCRdb to the late 2010s). Receptors were amplified or captured by the immunoSEQ multiplex PCR assay. RNA was extracted using the RNeasy kit, and roughly 0.45 to 1 microgram was reverse transcribed with random hexamers. TCRdb applied fastp at Q25 and MiXCR to the public reads, then kept only in-frame beta chains. Entries are consolidated by CDR3 protein sequence, retaining the most common genes and DNA. The sample has 150,000 or so distinct CDR3 sequences on record, approximately 93% of them singletons. Of the sample, roughly 0.19% falls within the top ten clones. The sample consisted of CD8+ T cells from PBMCs. All receptors come from a human donor with multiple sclerosis.

The chain joins TRBV5-6 to TRBJ1-1; the D gene is possibly TRBD1 (5 bases). Germline lookup yields CDR1 SGHDT and CDR2 YYEEEE. CDR3 length equals 12 residues. Trimming stripped 10 bases from V and 1 base from J, with 11 bases between. Written as DNA, the CDR3 is TGTGCCGGGGCTACAGGGAACACTGAAGCTTTCTTT. Encoded protein: CAGATGNTEAFF.

The chain employs TRBV9 and TRBJ2-7; 8 bases are a match to TRBD1. The CDR3 is 15 residues long. The germline V gene encodes CDR1 SGDLS and CDR2 YYNGEE. V lost 0 bases, J lost 6 bases, and 8 bases stayed unmatched. The CDR3 DNA reads as TGTGCCAGCAGCGTAGAGGACAGGGCATTGAGCGAGCAGTACTTC. It encodes CASSVEDRALSEQYF.

The chain employs TRBV12-3 or TRBV12-4 and TRBJ1-2, with D hard to call. This CDR3 has 11 amino acids. Deletions cut 5 bases from V and 6 bases from J, with 7 bases between. The CDR3 nucleotides read TGTGCCAGCAGTCCCTCGGATGGCTACACCTTC. It codes for CASSPSDGYTF.

V is TRBV14 and J is TRBJ1-2; D call uncertain. CDR3 length: 13 amino acids. The V gene lost 4 bases and the J gene lost 4 bases, with 10 bases spanning the gap. CDR1 SGHDN and CDR2 FVKESK come from the germline V gene. This chain's CDR3 is CASSRNRRYGYTF. Here the CDR3 DNA reads TGTGCCAGCAGCCGGAACAGACGCTATGGCTACACCTTC.

The chain's CDR3 is CASSLGSRGGSQPQHF. DNA of the CDR3: TGTGCCAGCAGTTTAGGGTCCAGGGGCGGCAGCCAACCCCAGCATTTT. This chain connects TRBV12-3 or TRBV12-4 to TRBJ1-5; tentative D call: TRBD1 (6 bases). The CDR3 length is 16 residues. V dropped 1 base and J dropped 10 bases, with 20 bases sitting between them.

The chain has TRBV2 and TRBJ2-7; D gene ambiguous. Trimming took off 7 bases at V and 3 bases at J, with 16 bases between the two ends. The CDR3 length is 14 residues. CDR1 and CDR2 from the germline V gene are SNHLY and FYNNEI. The CDR3 DNA sequence: TGTGCCAGCACTCCTGACCGAACGGGCTACGAGCAGTACTTC. It translates to CASTPDRTGYEQYF.

The chain uses TRBV9 and TRBJ1-2; D possibly corresponds to TRBD1 (5 bases). V lost 6 bases, J lost 10 bases, and 22 bases lay in between. The germline CDR1 and CDR2 sequences are SGDLS and YYNGEE. This CDR3 has 14 amino acids. CDR3 residues: CASTAGTGDMHYTF. Here the CDR3 DNA reads TGTGCCAGCACCGCCGGGACGGGTGATATGCACTACACCTTC.

The sample holds one count of this clonotype. The chain uses TRBV11-2 and TRBJ2-5; D possibly corresponds to TRBD1 (5 bases). This CDR3 is built from 14 residues. V was shortened by 5 bases and J by 2 bases, with 12 bases between the two germline ends. From germline, CDR1 is SGHAT and CDR2 FQNNGV. CDR3 bases: TGTGCCAGCAGCCCGGAACAGGCACAAGAGACCCAGTACTTC. It codes for CASSPEQAQETQYF.

This clonotype was observed a handful of times. The chain couples TRBV28 to TRBJ1-1; D unresolved. The CDR3 extends over 13 amino acids. The germline gives CDR1 MDHEN, CDR2 SYDVKM. Trimming stripped 2 bases from V and 1 base from J, with 5 bases between. Here the CDR3 reads CASSLRTNTEAFF. CDR3 in DNA: TGTGCCAGCAGTTTACGCACGAACACTGAAGCTTTCTTT.

The rearrangement uses TRBV18 and TRBJ1-5, with 7 bases lining up with TRBD1. The CDR3 is 16 amino acids. CDR1 and CDR2 (germline): KGHSH, LQKENI. V was clipped by 3 bases and J by 2 bases; unmatched bases: 7. The CDR3 loop is CASSPNRGNGNQPQHF. DNA of the CDR3: TGTGCCAGCTCACCCAACAGGGGAAATGGCAATCAGCCCCAGCATTTT. Filled out from reference TRBV18 and TRBJ1-5, the complete variable domain reads NAGVMQNPRHLVRRRGQEARLRCSPMKGHSHVYWYRQLPEEGLKFMVYLQKENIIDESGMPKERFSAEFPKEGPSILRIQQVVRGDSAAYFCASSPNRGNGNQPQHFGDGTRLSIL.

This chain joins TRBV3-1 and TRBJ2-1; 7 positions match TRBD1. Germline V gives CDR1 LGHDT, CDR2 YNNKEL (reference sequence). This CDR3 is 15 amino acids long. The V and J ends lost 1 base and 9 bases, in that order; junction bases with no gene match: 9. The CDR3 loop reads CASSQGQGWVFEQFF. CDR3 nucleotides: TGTGCCAGCAGCCAAGGACAGGGTTGGGTGTTTGAGCAGTTCTTC.

This chain connects TRBV7-9 to TRBJ2-7, with unresolved D. Germline V gives CDR1 SEHNR, CDR2 FQNEAQ (reference sequence). This CDR3 has 12 amino acids. V dropped 6 bases and J dropped 1 base, with 7 bases sitting between them. The CDR3 sequence: CASSSPSYEQYF. Written as DNA, the CDR3 is TGTGCCAGCAGTTCTCCTTCCTACGAGCAGTACTTC. The full variable domain, with the rest looked up from reference TRBV7-9 and TRBJ2-7, is DTGVSQNPRHKITKRGQNVTFRCDPISEHNRLYWYRQTLGQGPEFLTYFQNEAQLEKSRLLSDRFSAERPKGSFSTLEIQRTEQGDSAMYLCASSSPSYEQYFGPGTRLTVT.

J is TRBJ2-7 and V is TRBV28; perhaps TRBD2 as D (6 bases). The CDR3 totals 16 residues. Deletions cut 2 bases from V and 4 bases from J, with 18 bases between. CDR1 and CDR2 from the germline V gene are MDHEN and SYDVKM. DNA of the CDR3: TGTGCCAGCAGTTTAGGGACTTTGTCCCCTATATACGAGCAGTACTTC. Protein: CASSLGTLSPIYEQYF.

The CDR3 nucleotides are TGTGCCTGGAGTGTACTTCCCAGCAATAATTCACCCCTCCACTTT. This translates into CAWSVLPSNNSPLHF. The J gene is TRBJ1-6, the V gene TRBV30; no definite D call. This CDR3 region has 15 residues. With 0 bases removed from V and 5 bases from J, the gap between germline ends came to 11 bases. The germline V gene encodes CDR1 GTSNPN and CDR2 SVGIG (reference sequence).

The CDR3 bases are TGTGCCAGTAGCCTCGGACAGGCTTTTAGAAGTCCCTATGGCTACACCTTC. It encodes CASSLGQAFRSPYGYTF. The chain links TRBV19 to TRBJ1-2, with TRBD1 matching 7 bases. Germline V lookup: CDR1 LNHDA, CDR2 SQIVND (reference sequence). V trimming: 6 bases; J trimming: 4 bases; junction bases outside the gene matches: 17. The CDR3 has 17 amino acids.

The table lists this clonotype with a count of one. The chain uses TRBV29-1 and TRBJ1-5; D may be TRBD1 (5 bases). Per the germline V gene, CDR1 is SQVTM and CDR2 is ANQGSEA. V was trimmed by 2 bases and J by 0 bases, leaving 14 bases between them. The CDR3 sequence is 16 residues long. CDR3 in amino acids: CSVERGLRHSNQPQHF. The CDR3 DNA follows: TGCAGCGTTGAAAGGGGTTTGAGACATAGCAATCAGCCCCAGCATTTT.

The chain is built from TRBV20-1 and TRBJ1-1; D is uncertain. Trimming stripped 0 bases from V and 2 bases from J, with 19 bases between. CDR1 is DFQATT and CDR2 is SNEGSKA in the germline V gene (reference sequence). There are 17 residues in the CDR3. CDR3 DNA sequence: TGCAGTGCTAGAGAATCGTCCAATAAAAACCTCAACACTGAAGCTTTCTTT. Amino acid sequence: CSARESSNKNLNTEAFF.

The chain is built from TRBV15 and TRBJ1-2; D remains unclear. Germline CDR1 reads LNHNV; CDR2 reads YYDKDF (reference sequence). Deletions cut 9 bases from V and 4 bases from J, with 9 bases between. This CDR3 region has 11 residues. CDR3 region: CATRGVYGYTF. In DNA, the CDR3 is TGTGCCACTCGTGGGGTCTATGGCTACACCTTC.

This chain joins TRBV7-3 and TRBJ2-7, with 7 bases aligning to TRBD1. This CDR3 contains 13 residues. Germline-derived CDR1 and CDR2 are SGHTA and FQGTGA. J lost 3 bases, V lost 6 bases, and 5 bases had no gene match. The CDR3 DNA reads TGTGCCAGCAGTGGTAACAGGGGCTACGAGCAGTACTTC. Amino acid sequence: CASSGNRGYEQYF. Full variable domain (outside the CDR3, taken from reference TRBV7-3 and TRBJ2-7): GAGVSQTPSNKVTEKGKYVELRCDPISGHTALYWYRQSLGQGPEFLIYFQGTGAADDSGLPNDRFFAVRPEGSVSTLKIQRTERGDSAVYLCASSGNRGYEQYFGPGTRLTVT.

The rearrangement uses TRBV20-1 and TRBJ2-2, with TRBD2 matching 10 bases. This CDR3 spans 16 amino acids. Germline V gene sequence: CDR1 DFQATT, CDR2 SNEGSKA (reference sequence). Trimming at V came to 0 bases and at J to 5 bases, leaving 6 bases not matched to a gene. CDR3 sequence reads: CSAREGSGGYTGELFF. The CDR3 nucleotides read TGCAGTGCTAGAGAGGGTAGCGGGGGGTATACCGGGGAGCTGTTTTTT.

The chain combines TRBV27 with TRBJ2-3, with 9 bases fitting TRBD2. In germline, CDR1 is MNHEY, CDR2 SMNVEV (reference sequence). CDR3 size: 17 residues. Germline trimming cut 1 base from V and 0 bases from J; bases unmatched to any gene: 5. CDR3 DNA sequence: TGTGCCAGCAGTTTATATGGGACTAGCCCTAGCACAGATACGCAGTATTTT. It codes for CASSLYGTSPSTDTQYF.

This clonotype was observed a handful of times. A junction boundary mismatches the germline segment, possibly from a read error. The gene calls are TRBV13 and TRBJ2-1, with 11 bases fitting TRBD1. The CDR3 spans 14 residues. The germline CDR1 and CDR2 sequences are PRHDT and FYEKMQ (reference sequence). CDR3 in amino acids: CASSLGTGGNEQFF. The CDR3 nucleotides are TGTGCCAGCAGTTTAGGGACAGGGGGCAATGAGCAGTTCTTC. Full variable domain (remainder filled in from reference TRBV13 and TRBJ2-1): AAGVIQSPRHLIKEKRETATLKCYPIPRHDTVYWYQQGPGQDPQFLISFYEKMQSDKGSIPDRFSAQQFSDYHSELNMSSLELGDSALYFCASSLGTGGNEQFFGPGTRLTVL.

This clonotype was detected once. V and J are TRBV2 and TRBJ2-1; 7 bases fit TRBD2. Germline CDR1 and CDR2: SNHLY and FYNNEI. V lost 4 bases to trimming and J lost 5 bases; unmatched junction nucleotides: 2. The CDR3 totals 13 residues. The CDR3 protein is CASSVRGDNEQFF. In DNA form, the CDR3 reads TGTGCCAGCAGTGTTCGGGGGGACAATGAGCAGTTCTTC.

This clonotype was counted once. The chain links TRBV5-6 to TRBJ2-1; no definite D call. CDR3 length: 14 residues. Per germline, CDR1 SGHDT and CDR2 YYEEEE. Trimming removed 0 bases from V and 4 bases from J, with 8 bases in between. CDR3 in DNA: TGTGCCAGCAGCTTGGATGGGGTGTACAATGAGCAGTTCTTC. It specifies CASSLDGVYNEQFF.

The chain recombines TRBV7-9 with TRBJ2-3; the match to TRBD1 covers 7 bases. Germline V gene lookup returns CDR1 SEHNR and CDR2 FQNEAQ (reference sequence). The CDR3 contains 15 residues. V was clipped by 5 bases and J by 3 bases; unmatched bases: 8. The CDR3 reads CASSTGQEVTDTQYF. Written as DNA, the CDR3 is TGTGCCAGCAGCACCGGACAGGAAGTGACAGATACGCAGTATTTT.

The chain joins TRBV7-2 to TRBJ2-4; the match to TRBD2 covers 7 bases. From germline, CDR1 is SGHTA and CDR2 FQGNSA. The junction had 12 bases not matched to a gene; V was cut back by 5 bases and J by 8 bases. The CDR3 is 15 residues long. The CDR3 loop is CASSQAGWTEDIQYF. In nucleotides, the CDR3 is TGTGCCAGCAGCCAAGCGGGGTGGACTGAGGACATTCAGTACTTC.

The chain carries TRBV13 and TRBJ1-5; D gene uncertain. V was clipped by 1 base and J by 9 bases, with 7 bases between them. The CDR3 length is 12 residues. Germline V lookup: CDR1 PRHDT, CDR2 FYEKMQ (reference sequence). CDR3 sequence (DNA): TGTGCCAGCAGCTTAGATGGCAGGCCCCAGCATTTT. Translation gives CASSLDGRPQHF.

This sequence joins TRBV28 and TRBJ2-1, with TRBD2 identical over 8 bases. V lost 2 bases and J lost 10; bases outside the gene matches: 13. Germline V gives CDR1 MDHEN, CDR2 SYDVKM. The CDR3 is 16 residues long. The CDR3, as DNA: TGTGCCAGCAGTTTACACCCTCCGGGAGGGCTTCTCGAGCAGTTCTTC. As protein: CASSLHPPGGLLEQFF. The full variable domain, completed using reference TRBV28 and TRBJ2-1, is DVKVTQSSRYLVKRTGEKVFLECVQDMDHENMFWYRQDPGLGLRLIYFSYDVKMKEKGDIPEGYSVSREKKERFSLILESASTNQTSMYLCASSLHPPGGLLEQFFGPGTRLTVL.

The V call is TRBV15, the J call TRBJ1-5; TRBD1 aligns across 8 bases. The CDR3 sequence is 14 residues long. Germline CDR1 and CDR2: LNHNV and YYDKDF (reference sequence). J was trimmed by 6 bases and V by 5 bases; bases with no gene match: 6. This chain's CDR3 is CATSADRGGQPQHF. CDR3 DNA: TGTGCCACCAGCGCAGACAGGGGCGGTCAGCCCCAGCATTTT.

J is TRBJ1-2 and V is TRBV30; D gene ambiguous. The CDR3 runs to 12 residues. Trimming took off 0 bases at V and 7 bases at J, with 9 bases between the two ends. Germline V gene sequence: CDR1 GTSNPN, CDR2 SVGIG (reference sequence). CDR3 amino acids: CAWSVSPGGYTF. In DNA form, the CDR3 reads TGTGCCTGGAGTGTGTCACCTGGTGGCTACACCTTC. Full variable domain (missing parts from reference TRBV30 and TRBJ1-2): SQTIHQWPATLVQPVGSPLSLECTVEGTSNPNLYWYRQAAGRGLQLLFYSVGIGQISSEVPQNLSASRPQDRQFILSSKKLLLSDSGFYLCAWSVSPGGYTFGSGTRLTVV.

The rearrangement uses TRBV27 and TRBJ2-3; D tentatively fits TRBD1 or TRBD2 (6 bases each). The CDR3 covers 16 residues. Germline-derived CDR1 and CDR2 are MNHEY and SMNVEV (reference sequence). Trimming pared 4 bases from V and 9 bases from J, leaving 23 bases between. The CDR3 bases are TGTGCCAGCAGTTCTTCCTCGGGGGCCCCCCGAGGGACGCAGTATTTT. Residues: CASSSSSGAPRGTQYF.

This chain connects TRBV7-9 to TRBJ2-7, with 13 nucleotides matching TRBD2. Germline CDR1 reads SEHNR; CDR2 reads FQNEAQ (reference sequence). The CDR3 is 16 residues long. Trimming removed 3 bases from V and 4 bases from J; junction bases left unmatched: 6. The CDR3 here is CASSFPTSGGIYEQYF. The CDR3 bases are TGTGCCAGCAGCTTCCCGACTAGCGGGGGGATATACGAGCAGTACTTC.